This T cell receptor (beta chain) was recovered during a study of T cells after yellow fever vaccination. Whole-study findings and limits: Booster samples showed a return of most primary-vaccination clones (under 97% CD4, approximately 90% CD8). Abundant bulk-population clonotypes could contaminate the FACS-sorted repertoires. Faster peaking, at day 5 versus 15, marked a secondary response that was weaker.

TCR cDNA was made by 5'RACE template switching, adding a universal primer site and UMIs. TCRdb ran MiXCR on the 5' RACE reads and lists one entry per CDR3 protein. The sample holds about 120,000 distinct CDR3 sequences, 5.5% to 8% seen once. This clonotype has a single count. Its cognate antigen is unknown. A much larger clone differs from this one at a single base, so this may be a read error. V lost 1 base and J lost 7, with 4 bases in between. Germline V gene sequence: CDR1 SGHTA, CDR2 FQGNSA. The CDR3 is 12 amino acids. This receptor was obtained from a man between 18 and 35 years old who received the YFV17D yellow fever vaccine. Specimen: CD4+ T cells sorted from PBMCs, collected about 41 days after the first yellow fever vaccination. The V call is TRBV7-2, the J call TRBJ2-2, with D uncertain. Written as DNA, the CDR3 is TGTGCCAGCAGCTTAGGGTTCGGGGAGCTGTTTTTT. Translation gives CASSLGFGELFF.